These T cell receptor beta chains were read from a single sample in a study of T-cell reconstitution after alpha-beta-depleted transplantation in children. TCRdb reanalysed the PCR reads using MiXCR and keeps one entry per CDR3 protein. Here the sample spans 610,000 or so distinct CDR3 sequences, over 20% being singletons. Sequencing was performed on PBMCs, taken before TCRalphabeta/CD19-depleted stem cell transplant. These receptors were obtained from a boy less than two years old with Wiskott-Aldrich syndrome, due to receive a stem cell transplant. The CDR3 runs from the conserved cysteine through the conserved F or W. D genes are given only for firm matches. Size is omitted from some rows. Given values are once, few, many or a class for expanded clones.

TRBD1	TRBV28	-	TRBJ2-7	TGTGCCAGCTCGGGGACAGGGGGTCTCGAGCAGTACTTC	CASSGTGGLEQYF
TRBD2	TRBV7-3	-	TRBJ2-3	TGTGCCAGCAGCTTAATGAACCCACTAGCGGGGGGGACCACAGATACGCAGTATTTT	CASSLMNPLAGGTTDTQYF
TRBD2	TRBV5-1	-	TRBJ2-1	TGCGCCAGCAGCCATACCCGACTAGCGGGAGGATGGGGTGAGCAGTTCTTC	CASSHTRLAGGWGEQFF
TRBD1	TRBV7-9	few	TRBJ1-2	TGTGCCAGCAGCCACGGACAGGGCCTGTCGGGCTACACCTTC	CASSHGQGLSGYTF
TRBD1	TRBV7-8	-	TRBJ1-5	TGTGCCAGCAGCTTGACAGGGACCCAGCCCCAGCATTTT	CASSLTGTQPQHF
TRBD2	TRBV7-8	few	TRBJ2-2	TGTGCCAGCAGCCTCAGGCCGGGACTAGCGAACACCGGGGAGCTGTTTTTT	CASSLRPGLANTGELFF
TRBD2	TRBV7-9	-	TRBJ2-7	TGTGCCAGCAGCTTAAGAGCGGGAGGAGGTGAGCAGTACTTC	CASSLRAGGGEQYF
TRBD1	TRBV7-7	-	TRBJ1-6	TGTGCCAGCAGCTTAATCTGGGACAGAAATAATTCACCCCTCCACTTT	CASSLIWDRNNSPLHF
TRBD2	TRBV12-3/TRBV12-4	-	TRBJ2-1	TGTGCCAGCAGTTTTACTACGGGAGGGCCGTCCAATGAGCAGTTCTTC	CASSFTTGGPSNEQFF
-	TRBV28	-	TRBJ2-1	TGTGCCAGCATCAATTCCCTTGGGGAGCAGTTCTTC	CASINSLGEQFF
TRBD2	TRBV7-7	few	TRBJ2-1	TGTGCCAGCAGCCGATTCCTAAACCAGACTAGCGGCTCCTACAATGAGCAGTTCTTC	CASSRFLNQTSGSYNEQFF
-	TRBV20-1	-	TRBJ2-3	TGCAGTGCTTTGAGAGGGCGCACAGATACGCAGTATTTT	CSALRGRTDTQYF
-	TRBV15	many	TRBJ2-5	TGTGCCACCAGCTGGAGGGATGAAGAGACCCAGTACTTC	CATSWRDEETQYF
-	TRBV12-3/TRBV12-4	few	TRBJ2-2	TGTGCCAGCAGTTCGCCGGGCCTCACCGGGGAGCTGTTTTTT	CASSSPGLTGELFF
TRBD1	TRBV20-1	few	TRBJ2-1	TGCAGTGCTGACACCGGGACAGGGGTCCATGAGCAGTTCTTC	CSADTGTGVHEQFF
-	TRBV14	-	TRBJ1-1	TGTGCCAGCAGCCAAGTTGACAGGATGAACACTGAAGCTTTCTTT	CASSQVDRMNTEAFF
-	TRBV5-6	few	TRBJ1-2	TGTGCCAGCAGCTTGGTCGTGACGGGAAGAGGCGGCTACACCTTC	CASSLVVTGRGGYTF
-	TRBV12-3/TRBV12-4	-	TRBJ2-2	TGTGCCAGCAGTTTAGTTCTCGGACTCAGGAACACCGGGGAGCTGTTTTTT	CASSLVLGLRNTGELFF
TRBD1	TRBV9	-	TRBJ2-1	TGTGCCAGCAGCGCCGGGACAGGGCTGTTGAATGAGCAGTTCTTC	CASSAGTGLLNEQFF
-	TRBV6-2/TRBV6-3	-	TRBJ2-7	TGTGCCAGCAGTTTCCCCAGGTTCCACGAGCAGTACTTC	CASSFPRFHEQYF
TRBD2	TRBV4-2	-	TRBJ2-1	TGTGCCAGCAGCCAACGTAGGACGACTAGCGGGAGCCCCGATGAGCAGTTCTTC	CASSQRRTTSGSPDEQFF
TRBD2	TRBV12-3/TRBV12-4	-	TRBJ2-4	TGTGCCAGCAGTTTCCTAGCGGGCTTACCCTTAGCCAAAAACATTCAGTACTTC	CASSFLAGLPLAKNIQYF
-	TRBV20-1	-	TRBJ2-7	TGCAGTGCTAGAGATGGACGCCTTACCTACGAGCAGTACTTC	CSARDGRLTYEQYF
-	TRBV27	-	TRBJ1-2	TGTGCCAGCAGTTTTAACCAAGGGGTCTATGGCTACACCTTC	CASSFNQGVYGYTF
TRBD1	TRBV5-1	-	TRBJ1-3	TGCGCCAGCAGCCCACGACAGGGGGATAACTCTGGAAACACCATATATTTT	CASSPRQGDNSGNTIYF
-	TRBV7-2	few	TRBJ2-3	TGTGCCAGCAGCTGGCGGACCGGGACACCAACTGCGCAGTATTTT	CASSWRTGTPTAQYF
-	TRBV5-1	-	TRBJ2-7	TGCGCCAGCAGCTTTGGGACGGTAGGATCCTACGAGCAGTACTTC	CASSFGTVGSYEQYF
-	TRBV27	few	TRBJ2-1	TGTGCCAGCAGCCCTTTTAGCGGAGGGGGTTCCTACAATGAGCAGTTCTTC	CASSPFSGGGSYNEQFF
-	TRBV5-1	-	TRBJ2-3	TGCGCCAGCAGGTCGGAAGCCAGAGGGGGCACAGATACGCAGTATTTT	CASRSEARGGTDTQYF
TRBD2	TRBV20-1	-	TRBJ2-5	TGCAGTGGACTAGCGGTCCAAGAGACCCAGTACTTC	CSGLAVQETQYF
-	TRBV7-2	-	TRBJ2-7	TGTGCCAGCAGCCCGCAGGCGGGTGAGACCTACGAGCAGTACTTC	CASSPQAGETYEQYF
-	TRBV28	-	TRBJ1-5	TGTGCCAGCAGTTGGACCAATCAGCCCCAGCATTTT	CASSWTNQPQHF
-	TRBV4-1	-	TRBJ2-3	TGCGCCAGCAGCCAAGATGGAGGAGCCAGGACTATAATTTTCACAGATACGCAGTATTTT	CASSQDGGARTIIFTDTQYF
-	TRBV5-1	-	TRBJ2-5	TGCGCCAGCAGCTTGCAGGGCAGGACCCAAGAGACCCAGTACTTC	CASSLQGRTQETQYF
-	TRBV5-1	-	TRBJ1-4	TGCGCCAGCAGCTCCTCGGGCGAAGCTAATGAAAAACTGTTTTTT	CASSSSGEANEKLFF
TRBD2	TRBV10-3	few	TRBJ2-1	TGTGCCATCACAAAGCGGGAAACCGATGAGCAGTTCTTC	CAITKRETDEQFF
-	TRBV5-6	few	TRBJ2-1	TGTGCCAGCAGTGATATCGGGATCCGGGAGCAGTTCTTC	CASSDIGIREQFF
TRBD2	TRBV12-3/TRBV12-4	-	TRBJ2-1	TGTGCCAGCACCCCCCGGGCGGGAGGCTACAATGAGCAGTTCTTC	CASTPRAGGYNEQFF
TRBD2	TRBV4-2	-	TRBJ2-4	TGTGCCAGCAGCCAAGGGGTAGGACTAGCGGGAGGGAAGGGCGCGTTGGCCAAAAACATTCAGTACTTC	CASSQGVGLAGGKGALAKNIQYF
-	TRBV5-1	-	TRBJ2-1	TGCGCCAGCAGCTTGGACGGGGGTACCTACAATGAGCAGTTCTTC	CASSLDGGTYNEQFF